This T cell receptor (beta chain) came from a study of blood T cell repertoires in COVID-19. Study overall: The United States, Italy and Spain supplied acute and convalescent COVID-19 samples. PBMCs, B-cell-depleted T cells, or T cells provided the cDNA or gDNA that made up the material.

The CDR3 contains 13 residues. V lost 2 bases, J lost 0 bases, and 4 bases lay in between. Germline CDR1 is MNHNS and CDR2 is SASEGT. In the authors' workflow: It was from reference gene primer amplification that nucleated cell counts were estimated. Repertoires were generated with immunoSEQ multiplex PCR, while TCRdb's copy carries only in-frame clones and drops some. The V and J calls and the clone size are those of that table, but D and trimming were determined from the DNA. The data contain about 300,000 clones, 70% to 90% of them seen just once; the ten biggest clones take up 9% to 9.5%. The chain uses TRBV6-1 and TRBJ1-2, with D uncertain. The sequence came from a man aged 18 to 30 with active or convalescent COVID-19. The sequenced sample consisted of peripheral blood. The CDR3 region has the DNA TGTGCCAGCAGTGAAAACACTAACTATGGCTACACCTTC. Protein sequence: CASSENTNYGYTF.